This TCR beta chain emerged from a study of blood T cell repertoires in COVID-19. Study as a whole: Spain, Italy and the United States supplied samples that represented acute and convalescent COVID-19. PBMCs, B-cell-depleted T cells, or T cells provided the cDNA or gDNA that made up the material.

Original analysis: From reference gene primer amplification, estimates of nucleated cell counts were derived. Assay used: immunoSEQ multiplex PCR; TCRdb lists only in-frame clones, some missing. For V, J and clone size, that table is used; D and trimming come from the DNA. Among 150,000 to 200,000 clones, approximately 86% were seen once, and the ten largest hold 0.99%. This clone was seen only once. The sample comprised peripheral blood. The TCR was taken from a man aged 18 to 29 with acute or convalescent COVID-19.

This CDR3 is CASSTEGQRAYEQYF. The DNA for the CDR3 is TGTGCCAGCAGCACAGAGGGACAGCGAGCCTACGAGCAGTACTTC. The rearrangement uses TRBV5-5 and TRBJ2-7, with 7 positions matching TRBD1. Germline V gene sequence: CDR1 SGHKS, CDR2 YYEKEE (reference sequence). The CDR3 length is 15 residues. The V and J ends lost 4 bases and 2 bases, in that order; junction bases with no gene match: 9.